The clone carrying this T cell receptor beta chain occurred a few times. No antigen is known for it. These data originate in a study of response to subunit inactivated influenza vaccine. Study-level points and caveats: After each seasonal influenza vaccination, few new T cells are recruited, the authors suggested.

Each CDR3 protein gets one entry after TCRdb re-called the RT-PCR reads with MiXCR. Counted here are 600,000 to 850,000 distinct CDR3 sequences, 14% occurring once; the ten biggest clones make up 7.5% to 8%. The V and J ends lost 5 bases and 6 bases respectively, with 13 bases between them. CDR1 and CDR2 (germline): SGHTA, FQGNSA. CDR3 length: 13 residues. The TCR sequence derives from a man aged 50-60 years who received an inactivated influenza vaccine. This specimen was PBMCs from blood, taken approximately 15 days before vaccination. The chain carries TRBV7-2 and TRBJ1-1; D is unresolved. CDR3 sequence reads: CASSTSPGSEAFF. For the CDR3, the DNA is TGTGCCAGCAGCACATCGCCTGGGTCTGAAGCTTTCTTT. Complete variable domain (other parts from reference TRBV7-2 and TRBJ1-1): GAGVSQSPSNKVTEKGKDVELRCDPISGHTALYWYRQSLGQGLEFLIYFQGNSAPDKSGLPSDRFSAERTGGSVSTLTIQRTQQEDSAVYLCASSTSPGSEAFFGQGTRLTVV.